Described below is a single TCR beta chain sequence and its context. Its target is not known. As processed by the authors: Across samples, TCR counts had a median of roughly 91,000 and ranged from about 23,224 to 700,000. TCRdb reprocessed the RACE reads with MiXCR, giving one entry per CDR3 protein. The V and J calls follow TCRdb's processing rather than the paper's. The sample consists of approximately 80,000 distinct CDR3 sequences, roughly 15% of them appearing once. Time point reported: pre-sensitization, week 0. Treatment specified: therapeutic diphenylcyclopropenone sensitization with weekly scalp DPC. Germline V gives CDR1 SNHLY, CDR2 FYNNEI. This CDR3 region has 14 residues. V dropped 7 bases and J dropped 4; count of bases not matched to a gene: 7. The data were taken from a study of human T cells and chemical hapten exposure. Study-level results: Clustering by CDR3 similarity yielded significantly more large clusters from expanded TCRs than controls.

The chain carries TRBV2 and TRBJ2-3, with 8 bases lining up with TRBD1. This receptor was identified in a woman in her forties or fifties with alopecia areata. Some clones in this sample may be carry-over from other donors' samples. This specimen consisted of whole blood, obtained in connection with sensitization to the hapten diphenylcyclopropenone (DPC). The CDR3 region has the DNA TGTGCCAGCATATTAGGCAGGGGGCCAGATACGCAGTATTTT. It translates to CASILGRGPDTQYF.